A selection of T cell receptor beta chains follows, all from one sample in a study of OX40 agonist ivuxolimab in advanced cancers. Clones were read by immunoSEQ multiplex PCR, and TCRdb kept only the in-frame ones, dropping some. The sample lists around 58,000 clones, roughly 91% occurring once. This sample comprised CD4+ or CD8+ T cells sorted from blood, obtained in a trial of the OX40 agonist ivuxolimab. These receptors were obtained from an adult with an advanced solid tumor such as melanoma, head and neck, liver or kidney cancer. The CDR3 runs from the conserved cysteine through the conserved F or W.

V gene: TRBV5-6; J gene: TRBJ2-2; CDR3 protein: CASSPPLGRNTGELFF
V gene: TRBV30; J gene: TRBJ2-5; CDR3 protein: CAWSEVLGETQYF
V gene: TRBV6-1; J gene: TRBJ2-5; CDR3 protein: CASSETGMQTQYF
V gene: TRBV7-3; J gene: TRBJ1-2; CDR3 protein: CASSLLSGGRPSYTF
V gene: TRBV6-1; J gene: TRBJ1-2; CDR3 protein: CASSPDRQRNYGYTF
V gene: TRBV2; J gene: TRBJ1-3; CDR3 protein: CASRRGRESTIYF
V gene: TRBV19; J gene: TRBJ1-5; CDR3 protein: CASRAQGEQPQHF
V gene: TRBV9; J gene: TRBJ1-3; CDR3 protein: CASSVGGQPGNTIYF
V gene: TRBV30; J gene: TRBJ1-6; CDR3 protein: CAWSGQGYRNSPLHF
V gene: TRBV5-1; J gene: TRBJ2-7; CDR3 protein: CASRLRRTGNGGEQYF
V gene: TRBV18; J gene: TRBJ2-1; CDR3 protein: CASSPGRNEQFF
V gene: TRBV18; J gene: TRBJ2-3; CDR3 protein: CASSPRSTTSTDTQYF
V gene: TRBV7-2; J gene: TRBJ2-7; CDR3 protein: CASSLSGISSYEQYF
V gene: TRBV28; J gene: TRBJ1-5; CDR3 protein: CASSPPGQGAGQPQHF
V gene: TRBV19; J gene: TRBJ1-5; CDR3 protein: CASSTGGGRGPQHF
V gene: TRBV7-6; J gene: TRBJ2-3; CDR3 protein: CASRVGVSTDTQYF
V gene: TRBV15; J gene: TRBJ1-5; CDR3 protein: CATSRDKGERNQPQHF
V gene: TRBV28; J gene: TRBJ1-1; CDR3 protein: CASTRGGESTEAFF
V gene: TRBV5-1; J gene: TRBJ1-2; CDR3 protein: CASSAGTGNYGYTF
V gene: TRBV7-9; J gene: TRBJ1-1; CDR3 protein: CASSSTLDRGNTEAFF
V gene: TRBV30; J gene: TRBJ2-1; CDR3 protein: CAWRGGISYNEQFF